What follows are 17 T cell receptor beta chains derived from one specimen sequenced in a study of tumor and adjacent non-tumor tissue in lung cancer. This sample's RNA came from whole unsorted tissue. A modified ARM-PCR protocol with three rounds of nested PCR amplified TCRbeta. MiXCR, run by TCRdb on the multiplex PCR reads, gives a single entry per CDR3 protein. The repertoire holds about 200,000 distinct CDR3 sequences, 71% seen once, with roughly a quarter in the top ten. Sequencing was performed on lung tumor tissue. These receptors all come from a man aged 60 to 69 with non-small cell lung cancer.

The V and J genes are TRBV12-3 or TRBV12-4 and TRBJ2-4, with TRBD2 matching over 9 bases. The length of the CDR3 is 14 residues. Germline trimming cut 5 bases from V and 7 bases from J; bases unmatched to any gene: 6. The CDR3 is CASSRAGGDNIQYF. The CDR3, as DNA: TGTGCCAGCAGTCGGGCGGGAGGGGATAACATTCAGTACTTC.

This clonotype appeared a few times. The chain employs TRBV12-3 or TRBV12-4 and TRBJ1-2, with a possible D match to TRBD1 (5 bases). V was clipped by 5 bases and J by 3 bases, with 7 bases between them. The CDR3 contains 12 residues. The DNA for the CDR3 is TGTGCCAGCAGTCAGACAGACTATGGCTACACCTTC. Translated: CASSQTDYGYTF.

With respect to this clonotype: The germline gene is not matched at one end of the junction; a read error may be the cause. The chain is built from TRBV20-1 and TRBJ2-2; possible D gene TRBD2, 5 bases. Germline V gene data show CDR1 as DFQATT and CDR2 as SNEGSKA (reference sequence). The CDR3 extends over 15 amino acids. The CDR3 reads CIARSMTSNTGELFF. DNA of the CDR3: TGCATTGCTAGATCCATGACATCGAACACCGGGGAGTTGTTTTTT.

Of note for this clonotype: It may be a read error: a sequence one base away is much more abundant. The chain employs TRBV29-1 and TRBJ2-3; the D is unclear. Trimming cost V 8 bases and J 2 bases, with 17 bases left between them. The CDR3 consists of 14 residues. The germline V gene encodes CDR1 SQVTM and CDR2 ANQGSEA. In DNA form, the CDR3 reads TGCAGCATACCCAGACGCCCGCTCACAGATACGCAGTATTTT. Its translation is CSIPRRPLTDTQYF.

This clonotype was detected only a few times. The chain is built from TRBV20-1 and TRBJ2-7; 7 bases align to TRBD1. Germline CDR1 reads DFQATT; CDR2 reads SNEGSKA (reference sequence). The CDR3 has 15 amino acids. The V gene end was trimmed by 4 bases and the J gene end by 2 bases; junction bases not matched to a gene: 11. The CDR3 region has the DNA TGCAGTGCTAAGAAGGGGGCCCACTTCCCCTACGAGCAGTACTTC. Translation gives CSAKKGAHFPYEQYF.

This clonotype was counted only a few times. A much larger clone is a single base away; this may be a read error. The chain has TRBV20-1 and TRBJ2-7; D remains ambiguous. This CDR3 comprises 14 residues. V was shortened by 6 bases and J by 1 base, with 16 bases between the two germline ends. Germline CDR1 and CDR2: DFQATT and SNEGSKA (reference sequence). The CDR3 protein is CSAPPGPDSYEQYF. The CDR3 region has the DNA TGCAGTGCCCCACCAGGACCGGATTCCTACGAGCAGTACTTC.

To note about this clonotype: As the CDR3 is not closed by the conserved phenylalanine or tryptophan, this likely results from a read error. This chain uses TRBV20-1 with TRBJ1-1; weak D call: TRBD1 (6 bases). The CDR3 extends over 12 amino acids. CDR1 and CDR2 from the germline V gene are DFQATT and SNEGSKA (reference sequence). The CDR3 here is CRSGHLNSEAFL. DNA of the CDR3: TGCAGGTCGGGACATTTGAACAGTGAAGCTTTCTTA.

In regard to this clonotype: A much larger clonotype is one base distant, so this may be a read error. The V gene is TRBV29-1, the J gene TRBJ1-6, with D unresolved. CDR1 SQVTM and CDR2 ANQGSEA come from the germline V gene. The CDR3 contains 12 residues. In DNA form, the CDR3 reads TGCAACGTTGGCGACGGCACCACACCCCTCCACTTT. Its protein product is CNVGDGTTPLHF.

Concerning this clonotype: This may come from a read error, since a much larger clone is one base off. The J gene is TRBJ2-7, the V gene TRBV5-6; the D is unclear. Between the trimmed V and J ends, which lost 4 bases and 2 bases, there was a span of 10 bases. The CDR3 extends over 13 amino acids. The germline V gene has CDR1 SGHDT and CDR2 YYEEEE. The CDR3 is CASSRGPPYEQYF. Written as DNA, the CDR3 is TGTGCCAGCAGCCGCGGACCGCCCTACGAGCAGTACTTC.

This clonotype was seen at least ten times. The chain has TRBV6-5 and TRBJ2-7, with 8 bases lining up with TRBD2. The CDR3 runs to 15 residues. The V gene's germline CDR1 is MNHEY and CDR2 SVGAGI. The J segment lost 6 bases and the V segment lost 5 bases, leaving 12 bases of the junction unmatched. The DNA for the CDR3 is TGTGCCAGCAGTATCGGACTAGCCGGGGTCGGCGAGCAGTACTTC. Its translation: CASSIGLAGVGEQYF.

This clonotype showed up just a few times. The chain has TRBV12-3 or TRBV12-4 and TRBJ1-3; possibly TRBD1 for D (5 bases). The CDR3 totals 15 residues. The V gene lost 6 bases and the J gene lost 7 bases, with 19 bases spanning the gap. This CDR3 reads CASRRAGDPVNTIYF. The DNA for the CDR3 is TGTGCCAGCAGACGGGCCGGGGACCCTGTTAACACCATATATTTT.

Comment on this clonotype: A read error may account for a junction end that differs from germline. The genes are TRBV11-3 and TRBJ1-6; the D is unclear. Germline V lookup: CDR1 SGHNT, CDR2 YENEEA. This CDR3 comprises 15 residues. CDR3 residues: CASSLGAYDNSSLHF. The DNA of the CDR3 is TGTGCCAGCAGCTTAGGGGCCTATGATAATTCATCCCTCCACTTT.

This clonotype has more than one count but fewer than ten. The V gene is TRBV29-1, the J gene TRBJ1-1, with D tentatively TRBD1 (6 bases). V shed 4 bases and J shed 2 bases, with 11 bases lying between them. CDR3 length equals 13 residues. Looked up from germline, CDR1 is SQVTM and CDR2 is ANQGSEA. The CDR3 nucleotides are TGCAGCGTTGGCTCTGGGGGCAACACTGAAGCTTTCTTT. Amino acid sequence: CSVGSGGNTEAFF.

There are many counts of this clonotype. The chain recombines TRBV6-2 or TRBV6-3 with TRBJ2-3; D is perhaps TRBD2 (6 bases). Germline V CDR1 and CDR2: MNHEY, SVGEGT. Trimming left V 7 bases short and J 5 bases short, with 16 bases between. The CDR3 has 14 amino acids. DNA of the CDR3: TGTGCCAGCACCCCTCGGACGCGGGGAGATACGCAGTATTTT. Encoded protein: CASTPRTRGDTQYF.

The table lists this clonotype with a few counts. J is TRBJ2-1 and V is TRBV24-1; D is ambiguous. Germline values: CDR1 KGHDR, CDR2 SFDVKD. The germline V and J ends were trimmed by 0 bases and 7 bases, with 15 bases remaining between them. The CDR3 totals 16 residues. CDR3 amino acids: CATSDLTARTANEQFF. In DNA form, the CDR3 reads TGTGCCACCAGTGATTTGACAGCCAGAACAGCTAATGAGCAGTTCTTC.

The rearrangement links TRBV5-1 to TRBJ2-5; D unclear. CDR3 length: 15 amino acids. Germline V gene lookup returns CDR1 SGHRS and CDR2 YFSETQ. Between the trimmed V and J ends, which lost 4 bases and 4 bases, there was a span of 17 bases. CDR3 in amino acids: CASSEAQQGTETQYF. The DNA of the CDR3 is TGCGCCAGCAGCGAGGCGCAACAAGGAACAGAGACCCAGTACTTC.

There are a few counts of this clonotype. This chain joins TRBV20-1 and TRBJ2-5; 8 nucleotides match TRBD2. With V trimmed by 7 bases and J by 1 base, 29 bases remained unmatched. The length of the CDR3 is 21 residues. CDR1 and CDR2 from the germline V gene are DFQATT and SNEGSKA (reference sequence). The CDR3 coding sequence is TGCAGTGGCCGAAATTCGGGACACCGTATGGGGCTAGCGGGCCCCCAAGAGACCCAGTACTTC. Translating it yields CSGRNSGHRMGLAGPQETQYF.